Listed here are 32 T cell receptor beta chains from one sample, sequenced in a study of cytomegalovirus exposure and HLA in healthy donors. The PCR ran on 60 Vbeta and 13 Jbeta primers. Clones were sequenced by immunoSEQ multiplex PCR, and TCRdb holds only the in-frame ones, with some missing. The repertoire holds about 80,000 clones, with around three quarters as singletons. Sequenced input: PBMCs. Source of these receptors: a man younger than 45 in good health and CMV-seronegative.

V and J are TRBV27 and TRBJ2-3, with D unclear. V was trimmed by 2 bases and J by 1 base, leaving 10 bases between them. The CDR3 loop spans 15 amino acids. The germline gives CDR1 MNHEY, CDR2 SMNVEV (reference sequence). CDR3 sequence (DNA): TGTGCCAGCAGTTTAATAGTAGGAGGCACAGATACGCAGTATTTT. This gives the protein CASSLIVGGTDTQYF.

This clone was observed a handful of times. This sequence joins TRBV28 and TRBJ1-3; possibly TRBD1 for D (6 bases). The germline gives CDR1 MDHEN, CDR2 SYDVKM. V lost 3 bases and J lost 0, with 12 bases in between. This CDR3 region has 16 residues. CDR3 nucleotide sequence: TGTGCCAGCAGTTTCTCCGACAGGAGCTCTGGAAACACCATATATTTT. Translated: CASSFSDRSSGNTIYF.

The chain joins TRBV28 to TRBJ2-5; 16 nucleotides agree with TRBD2. V dropped 7 bases and J dropped 2; count of bases not matched to a gene: 10. Germline V CDR1 and CDR2: MDHEN, SYDVKM. The CDR3 is made up of 18 amino acids. This CDR3 reads CASKAWGLAGGSQETQYF. In nucleotides, the CDR3 is TGTGCCAGCAAAGCGTGGGGACTAGCGGGAGGGTCACAAGAGACCCAGTACTTC.

This clone showed up just a few times. The rearrangement joins TRBV7-2 to TRBJ2-1; possible D gene TRBD2, 6 bases. V lost 5 bases, J lost 9 bases, and 11 bases lay in between. The length of the CDR3 is 12 residues. Germline CDR1 reads SGHTA; CDR2 reads FQGNSA. The CDR3 region is CASSTQGLEQFF. The CDR3 DNA reads TGTGCCAGCAGCACCCAGGGACTTGAGCAGTTCTTC.

This chain links TRBV10-1 with TRBJ2-7; 12 bases agree with TRBD2. Trimming took 7 bases from V and 4 from J; bases not matched to a gene: 14. This CDR3 has 17 amino acids. Germline V gene sequence: CDR1 WNHNN, CDR2 SYGVQD (reference sequence). The CDR3 region has the DNA TGCGCCAGCACGACCGGTGAACTAGCGGGGGGCATTTACGAGCAGTACTTC. Its translation is CASTTGELAGGIYEQYF.

This chain uses TRBV7-2 with TRBJ2-5; 12 bases agree with TRBD2. Trimming cost V 5 bases and J 5 bases; bases outside gene matches: 9. The CDR3 covers 16 residues. Looked up from germline, CDR1 is SGHTA and CDR2 is FQGNSA. CDR3: CASSPTLAGGRETQYF. CDR3 bases: TGTGCCAGCAGCCCCACACTAGCGGGGGGACGGGAGACCCAGTACTTC.

The V gene is TRBV27, the J gene TRBJ2-1; 10 positions agree with TRBD1. Germline assignment: CDR1 MNHEY and CDR2 SMNVEV (reference sequence). V lost 6 bases, J lost 2 bases, and 1 base stayed unmatched. The CDR3 consists of 14 residues. CDR3 coding DNA: TGTGCCAGCAGGACAGGGGGCGCCTACAATGAGCAGTTCTTC. It codes for CASRTGGAYNEQFF.

The chain uses TRBV2 and TRBJ1-5; a possible D gene is TRBD1 (6 bases). The CDR3 totals 16 residues. Germline V gives CDR1 SNHLY, CDR2 FYNNEI. The V gene lost 5 bases and the J gene lost 2 bases, with 16 bases spanning the gap. CDR3 DNA sequence: TGTGCCAGCAGTTGGGACACCTCCCGTGGCAATCAGCCCCAGCATTTT. Translation gives CASSWDTSRGNQPQHF.

The chain joins TRBV6-5 to TRBJ2-3, with 8 bases identical to TRBD2. Germline trimming cut 5 bases from V and 1 base from J; bases unmatched to any gene: 5. The CDR3 is 15 amino acids. Germline CDR1 MNHEY, CDR2 SVGAGI. CDR3 sequence reads: CASSTQTSGTDTQYF. DNA for the CDR3: TGTGCCAGCAGTACCCAGACTAGCGGCACAGATACGCAGTATTTT.

This clone was counted only a few times. The chain combines TRBV7-2 with TRBJ2-7, with 13 positions matching TRBD2. V lost 5 bases to trimming and J lost 5 bases; unmatched junction nucleotides: 3. Germline loops: CDR1 SGHTA, CDR2 FQGNSA. This CDR3 is 14 amino acids long. CDR3 DNA sequence: TGTGCCAGCAGCCGGACTAGCGGGGGAAACGAGCAGTACTTC. It codes for CASSRTSGGNEQYF.

The chain carries TRBV27 and TRBJ2-7; weak D call: TRBD2 (5 bases). The V end was cut by 0 bases, the J end by 2 bases, with 8 bases between. This CDR3 contains 14 residues. CDR1 and CDR2 (germline): MNHEY, SMNVEV (reference sequence). CDR3 protein: CASSLSSGPYEQYF. The CDR3 coding sequence is TGTGCCAGCAGTTTATCCAGCGGACCCTACGAGCAGTACTTC.

The V gene is TRBV29-1, the J gene TRBJ2-1, with 13 bases lining up with TRBD2. The CDR3 contains 16 residues. Germline V gene lookup returns CDR1 SQVTM and CDR2 ANQGSEA. Trimming removed 5 bases from V and 13 bases from J; junction bases left unmatched: 17. The CDR3: CSVLMGLAGRTFFQFF. CDR3 nucleotides: TGCAGCGTTCTTATGGGACTAGCGGGAAGGACCTTTTTCCAGTTCTTC.

This chain's CDR3 is CASTRNAMRSPLHF. The DNA for the CDR3 is TGTGCCAGCACCCGTAATGCAATGAGGTCACCCCTCCACTTT. V gene TRBV13 combines with J gene TRBJ1-6; D gene unclear. The CDR3 spans 14 residues. The germline V and J ends were trimmed by 7 bases and 10 bases, with 17 bases remaining between them. The germline CDR1 and CDR2 sequences are PRHDT and FYEKMQ (reference sequence).

This clone was observed a single time. The chain recombines TRBV6-5 with TRBJ2-2; 9 bases fit TRBD1. This CDR3 is 15 amino acids long. The junction had 6 bases not matched to a gene; V was cut back by 5 bases and J by 5 bases. Germline-derived CDR1 and CDR2 are MNHEY and SVGAGI. As DNA, the CDR3 is TGTGCCAGCAGTAAACGGACAGGGGTGACCGGGGAGCTGTTTTTT. Translating it yields CASSKRTGVTGELFF.

This clone was recorded only once. The chain links TRBV5-4 to TRBJ1-5, with TRBD1 identical over 7 bases. After removal of 4 bases from V and 8 bases from J, the junction contained 9 bases not matched to a gene. CDR1 SGHNT and CDR2 YYREEE come from the germline V gene (reference sequence). The length of the CDR3 is 14 residues. In nucleotides, the CDR3 is TGTGCCAGCAGCCGTGACAGGGAAGGAGAGCCCCAGCATTTT. Protein sequence: CASSRDREGEPQHF.

V usage is TRBV4-1 and J usage is TRBJ2-7; TRBD2 aligns across 9 bases. The junction had 4 bases not matched to a gene; V was cut back by 2 bases and J by 2 bases. The length of the CDR3 is 15 residues. The germline V gene encodes CDR1 MGHRA and CDR2 YSYEKL. The CDR3 loop reads CASSQPSGKAYEQYF. The CDR3, as DNA: TGCGCCAGCAGCCAACCTAGCGGGAAAGCCTACGAGCAGTACTTC.

The chain has TRBV6-4 and TRBJ2-3; D remains ambiguous. Per germline, CDR1 MRHNA and CDR2 SNTAGT. Trimming removed 2 bases at V and 4 bases at J, with 4 bases between. The length of the CDR3 is 12 residues. CDR3 nucleotide sequence: TGTGCCAGCAGTGACCAGTCAGATACGCAGTATTTT. Residues: CASSDQSDTQYF.

V gene TRBV7-2 combines with J gene TRBJ2-1, with D tentatively TRBD2 (5 bases). The CDR3 is made up of 15 amino acids. CDR1 is SGHTA, CDR2 FQGNSA, per germline. With 3 bases removed from V and 4 bases from J, the gap between germline ends came to 13 bases. This CDR3 is CASSFVRGRYNEQFF. Here the CDR3 DNA reads TGTGCCAGCAGCTTTGTCCGGGGTAGGTACAATGAGCAGTTCTTC.

The chain couples TRBV7-2 to TRBJ2-5, with D tentatively TRBD1 (5 bases). The CDR3 loop spans 14 amino acids. V lost 5 bases and J 3 bases, leaving 13 bases between the germline ends. CDR1 is SGHTA, CDR2 FQGNSA, per germline. The CDR3 region is CASSAGGAEETQYF. The CDR3 DNA reads as TGTGCCAGCAGCGCCGGTGGGGCCGAAGAGACCCAGTACTTC.

There are a few counts of this clone. One end of the junction does not line up with germline, which may come from a read error. The chain links TRBV6-1 to TRBJ1-1, with D perhaps matching TRBD1 (6 bases). Germline V gives CDR1 MNHNS, CDR2 SASEGT. CDR3 size: 13 residues. CDR3 region: CAGRQAWNTEAFF. The CDR3 DNA sequence: TGTGCCGGCAGACAGGCATGGAACACTGAAGCTTTCTTT.

This clone has a handful of counts. The chain links TRBV7-3 to TRBJ2-3, with D possibly matching TRBD2 (6 bases). V was pared by 1 base and J by 2 bases, with 10 bases between. This CDR3 has 15 amino acids. The germline V gene has CDR1 SGHTA and CDR2 FQGTGA. CDR3 region: CASSLRGGVTDTQYF. Here the CDR3 DNA reads TGTGCCAGCAGCTTAAGGGGCGGGGTCACAGATACGCAGTATTTT.

The V call is TRBV29-1, the J call TRBJ1-1; D remains unclear. V was cut by 6 bases and J by 6 bases, with 20 bases left in between. CDR1 and CDR2 (germline): SQVTM, ANQGSEA. The CDR3 has 14 amino acids. The CDR3 region is CSVSGLREVAEAFF. The CDR3 DNA is TGCAGCGTGTCCGGACTTAGGGAGGTTGCTGAAGCTTTCTTT.

The V call is TRBV6-6, the J call TRBJ2-2; the D gene is possibly TRBD1 (5 bases). Trimming cost V 4 bases and J 7 bases, with 16 bases left between them. This CDR3 comprises 15 residues. From germline, CDR1 is MNHNY and CDR2 SVGAGI (reference sequence). The CDR3 DNA is TGTGCCAGCAGTTTCAGCTCAGGGATGATCGGGGAGCTGTTTTTT. This translates into CASSFSSGMIGELFF.

This clone was found once. The chain uses TRBV30 and TRBJ2-7; the D gene is possibly TRBD2 (6 bases). Trimming removed 0 bases at V and 7 bases at J, with 19 bases between. CDR3 size: 15 residues. Germline V lookup: CDR1 GTSNPN, CDR2 SVGIG (reference sequence). CDR3: CAWSVQGIGRGEQYF. The CDR3 nucleotides read TGTGCCTGGAGTGTACAAGGAATCGGGAGAGGTGAGCAGTACTTC.

The chain employs TRBV7-2 and TRBJ2-5, with D possibly matching TRBD2 (5 bases). This CDR3 has 15 amino acids. V was shortened by 4 bases and J by 5 bases, with 17 bases between the two germline ends. CDR1 is SGHTA, CDR2 FQGNSA, per germline. The CDR3 protein is CASSSYGVPGETQYF. The CDR3 region has the DNA TGTGCCAGCAGCTCGTACGGGGTACCCGGCGAGACCCAGTACTTC.

The chain links TRBV7-9 to TRBJ2-7, with 10 bases that match TRBD1. Germline values: CDR1 SEHNR, CDR2 FQNEAQ (reference sequence). There are 15 residues in the CDR3. V shed 3 bases and J 3 bases; nucleotides not matched to a gene: 5. CDR3 loop: CASSLETGGDYEQYF. For the CDR3, the DNA is TGTGCCAGCAGCTTGGAGACAGGGGGCGACTACGAGCAGTACTTC.

This clone has more than one count but fewer than ten. The genes are TRBV7-6 and TRBJ2-1; perhaps TRBD2 as D (6 bases). CDR1 is SGHVS, CDR2 FNYEAQ, per germline. The V end was cut by 5 bases, the J end by 0 bases, with 11 bases between. The CDR3 contains 15 residues. Written as DNA, the CDR3 is TGTGCCAGCAGCGCCGGGACTGGCTCCTACAATGAGCAGTTCTTC. As protein: CASSAGTGSYNEQFF.

The gene calls are TRBV5-1 and TRBJ1-1; 8 bases map to TRBD1. Unmatched junction bases numbered 21, after V lost 0 bases and J lost 5 bases. This CDR3 spans 20 amino acids. Germline CDR1 SGHRS, CDR2 YFSETQ. The CDR3 DNA reads TGCGCCAGCAGCTTGGGGTTCTTCTCAGGGGGCAAGTGGAGGAAGACTGAAGCTTTCTTT. Translating gives CASSLGFFSGGKWRKTEAFF.

The chain is built from TRBV15 and TRBJ2-1; D is unresolved. The CDR3 extends over 11 amino acids. V was pared by 10 bases and J by 1 base, with 5 bases between. Germline V gene data show CDR1 as LNHNV and CDR2 as YYDKDF (reference sequence). Written as DNA, the CDR3 is TGTGCCATTCAATCCTACAATGAGCAGTTCTTC. It translates to CAIQSYNEQFF.

This clone was observed a single time. The chain is built from TRBV6-6 and TRBJ1-2; possible D gene TRBD1, 6 bases. The germline CDR1 and CDR2 sequences are MNHNY and SVGAGI (reference sequence). There are 12 residues in the CDR3. Between the trimmed V and J ends, which lost 2 bases and 6 bases, there was a span of 7 bases. This CDR3 is CASSYAGDGYTF. The DNA for the CDR3 is TGTGCCAGCAGTTACGCAGGGGATGGCTACACCTTC.

The rearrangement uses TRBV20-1 and TRBJ2-7; possibly TRBD1 for D (5 bases). Trimming took off 3 bases at V and 6 bases at J, with 6 bases between the two ends. CDR1 DFQATT and CDR2 SNEGSKA come from the germline V gene (reference sequence). The CDR3 consists of 10 residues. The CDR3 DNA sequence: TGCAGTGCTAGTAGGGGCGAGCAGTACTTC. It codes for CSASRGEQYF.

V and J are TRBV4-3 and TRBJ2-2, with a tentative D call TRBD2 (5 bases). The germline V and J ends were trimmed by 0 bases and 5 bases, with 13 bases remaining between them. Germline lookup yields CDR1 LGHNA and CDR2 YSLEER. The CDR3 covers 16 residues. The CDR3 loop is CASSQDSQRGTGELFF. The CDR3 region has the DNA TGCGCCAGCAGCCAAGATTCTCAACGGGGAACCGGGGAGCTGTTTTTT.